These 20 T cell receptor beta chains share one sample of origin, sequenced in a study of shared clonotypes between healthy human individuals. Sequencing was performed with immunoSEQ multiplex PCR; in TCRdb, only in-frame clones are kept and a portion is missing. The table lists 850,000 to 1,200,000 clones, under 80% of them singletons, with roughly 1.5% in the top ten. The sample taken for sequencing was memory CD4+ T cells sorted from blood. Described subset: CD45RA-negative fraction. Receptors originate from a young man in good health.

V is TRBV4-1 and J is TRBJ1-2, with 8 bases lining up with TRBD1. The CDR3 sequence is 13 residues long. The V gene's germline CDR1 is MGHRA and CDR2 YSYEKL. J was trimmed by 6 bases and V by 4 bases; bases with no gene match: 4. CDR3 bases: TGCGCCAGCAGCCGCCCGACAGGGGATGGCTACACCTTC. Translated, it gives CASSRPTGDGYTF.

V is TRBV27 and J is TRBJ2-5, with D perhaps assigned TRBD1 or TRBD2 (5 bases each). Trimming cost V 5 bases and J 5 bases, with 15 bases left between them. Germline assignment: CDR1 MNHEY and CDR2 SMNVEV (reference sequence). This CDR3 region has 14 residues. The chain's CDR3 is CASSPLRGSETQYF. The CDR3 nucleotides are TGTGCCAGCAGTCCCCTGAGGGGCAGCGAGACCCAGTACTTC.

This chain links TRBV7-9 with TRBJ1-6; the match to TRBD1 covers 8 bases. V was pared by 5 bases and J by 7 bases, with 10 bases of the junction left unmatched. CDR3 length: 16 amino acids. From germline, CDR1 is SEHNR and CDR2 FQNEAQ (reference sequence). The DNA of the CDR3 is TGTGCCAGCAGCCCTCATGACAGGGGAGGGAATTCACCCCTCCACTTT. This codes for CASSPHDRGGNSPLHF.

The chain has TRBV4-2 and TRBJ2-5; 9 bases are a match to TRBD2. Per germline, CDR1 LGHNA and CDR2 YNFKEQ. CDR3 length: 15 residues. J gave up 4 bases and V 1 base, and 4 bases lay outside the gene matches. The CDR3 spells CASSQGQREVETQYF. The DNA of the CDR3 is TGTGCCAGCAGCCAAGGTCAGCGGGAGGTAGAGACCCAGTACTTC.

V and J are TRBV19 and TRBJ2-4; D is uncertain. The CDR3 spans 17 residues. V was trimmed by 3 bases and J by 1 base, leaving 16 bases between them. CDR1 and CDR2 from the germline V gene are LNHDA and SQIVND (reference sequence). The DNA of the CDR3 is TGTGCCAGTAGTATTAGGTCAGCCGATCTTGCCAAAAACATTCAGTACTTC. Translating gives CASSIRSADLAKNIQYF. Full variable domain (rest looked up from reference TRBV19 and TRBJ2-4): DGGITQSPKYLFRKEGQNVTLSCEQNLNHDAMYWYRQDPGQGLRLIYYSQIVNDFQKGDIAEGYSVSREKKESFPLTVTSAQKNPTAFYLCASSIRSADLAKNIQYFGAGTRLSVL.

This clone was recorded once. This chain uses TRBV10-3 with TRBJ1-2; D gene uncertain. CDR3 size: 12 residues. Germline CDR1 and CDR2: ENHRY and SYGVKD. V lost 8 bases, J lost 0 bases, and 7 bases lay in between. For the CDR3, the DNA is TGTGCCATCCAGGATGCTAACTATGGCTACACCTTC. This gives the protein CAIQDANYGYTF.

The chain is built from TRBV10-3 and TRBJ2-5, with 8 bases fitting TRBD2. Trimming at V came to 6 bases and at J to 4 bases, leaving 10 bases not matched to a gene. CDR3 length: 15 amino acids. Germline V lookup: CDR1 ENHRY, CDR2 SYGVKD. CDR3 DNA: TGTGCCATCAGCAGTAGCGGGGTGGGGCGAGAGACCCAGTACTTC. This sequence encodes CAISSSGVGRETQYF.

The chain joins TRBV25-1 to TRBJ1-5, with D unresolved. V was shortened by 4 bases and J by 3 bases, with 7 bases between the two germline ends. This CDR3 has 13 amino acids. CDR1 and CDR2 (germline): MGHDK, SYGVNS. In nucleotides, the CDR3 is TGTGCCAGCAGTGCCAGTTTCAATCAGCCCCAGCATTTT. Translating gives CASSASFNQPQHF.

The CDR3 is CASSASGSGYTF. The CDR3, as DNA: TGTGCCAGCAGTGCCTCAGGGTCTGGCTACACCTTC. The chain uses TRBV6-1 and TRBJ1-2; D possibly corresponds to TRBD1 (5 bases). With 4 bases removed from V and 7 bases from J, the gap between germline ends came to 10 bases. In germline, CDR1 is MNHNS, CDR2 SASEGT. CDR3 length: 12 residues.

There are a few counts of this clone. The chain combines TRBV13 with TRBJ1-3; D is unclear. The CDR3 contains 18 residues. V dropped 5 bases and J dropped 0 bases, with 20 bases sitting between them. Looked up from germline, CDR1 is PRHDT and CDR2 is FYEKMQ (reference sequence). This chain's CDR3 is CASSRSLLGSGSGNTIYF. The CDR3 DNA sequence: TGTGCCAGCAGCCGCAGCCTTCTCGGGTCCGGCTCTGGAAACACCATATATTTT.

This clone has only one observation. The chain carries TRBV7-2 and TRBJ1-1, with TRBD1 identical over 10 bases. The CDR3 contains 15 residues. Per germline, CDR1 SGHTA and CDR2 FQGNSA. J gave up 3 bases and V 5 bases, and 6 bases lay outside the gene matches. The CDR3 sequence: CASSRRQGADTEAFF. Written as DNA, the CDR3 is TGTGCCAGCAGCCGGAGACAGGGGGCGGACACTGAAGCTTTCTTT. Looking up the rest from reference TRBV7-2 and TRBJ1-1 gives the full variable domain: GAGVSQSPSNKVTEKGKDVELRCDPISGHTALYWYRQSLGQGLEFLIYFQGNSAPDKSGLPSDRFSAERTGGSVSTLTIQRTQQEDSAVYLCASSRRQGADTEAFFGQGTRLTVV.

About this clone: Additional DNA sequences in this sample encode the identical CDR3. The chain carries TRBV4-1 and TRBJ1-1; D gene uncertain. There are 14 residues in the CDR3. CDR1 is MGHRA and CDR2 is YSYEKL in the germline V gene. The germline V and J ends were trimmed by 5 bases and 2 bases, with 12 bases remaining between them. The CDR3 nucleotides read TGCGCCAGCAGCTCCCGGACCGGTAACACTGAAGCTTTCTTT. Amino acid sequence: CASSSRTGNTEAFF.

This clone was detected once. The sample carries other DNA sequences with the same CDR3. This chain joins TRBV11-2 and TRBJ2-7; D is undetermined. The germline V gene has CDR1 SGHAT and CDR2 FQNNGV. CDR3 length: 11 residues. V dropped 5 bases and J dropped 4 bases, with 6 bases sitting between them. The chain's CDR3 is CASSGPYEQYF. In DNA, the CDR3 is TGTGCCAGCAGCGGGCCGTACGAGCAGTACTTC.

This sequence joins TRBV7-9 and TRBJ2-5; the D is unclear. Germline loops: CDR1 SEHNR, CDR2 FQNEAQ (reference sequence). V was pared by 5 bases and J by 1 base, with 14 bases between. The CDR3 length is 15 residues. The CDR3 DNA is TGTGCCAGCAGCCATCGACTGCTTACCCAAGAGACCCAGTACTTC. It is translated as CASSHRLLTQETQYF.

This clone was seen more than once but under ten times. The chain uses TRBV5-4 and TRBJ2-7; 7 bases fit TRBD1. Germline V lookup: CDR1 SGHNT, CDR2 YYREEE (reference sequence). Germline trimming cut 6 bases from V and 3 bases from J; bases unmatched to any gene: 15. The CDR3 is made up of 16 amino acids. As DNA, the CDR3 is TGTGCCAGCAACAACCTCCCGGGACAGTACAACTACGAGCAGTACTTC. Protein: CASNNLPGQYNYEQYF.

V is TRBV7-2 and J is TRBJ2-7, with 13 bases lining up with TRBD2. Germline loops: CDR1 SGHTA, CDR2 FQGNSA. V lost 2 bases to trimming and J lost 0 bases; unmatched junction nucleotides: 7. This CDR3 has 18 residues. CDR3 region: CASSLLTSGRRSSYEQYF. The DNA of the CDR3 is TGTGCCAGCAGCTTATTGACTAGCGGGAGGCGGAGCTCCTACGAGCAGTACTTC.

The chain has TRBV5-6 and TRBJ1-6; 12 nucleotides match TRBD1. There are 17 residues in the CDR3. J gave up 2 bases and V 2 bases, and 2 bases lay outside the gene matches. Germline CDR1 SGHDT, CDR2 YYEEEE. This CDR3 is CASSFGTGGPYNSPLHF. CDR3 coding DNA: TGTGCCAGCAGCTTCGGGACAGGGGGCCCCTATAATTCACCCCTCCACTTT.

The sample holds many counts of this clone. The rearrangement uses TRBV5-1 and TRBJ2-7; TRBD2 agrees at 9 bases. This CDR3 has 14 amino acids. From germline, CDR1 is SGHRS and CDR2 YFSETQ. Trimming removed 5 bases from V and 3 bases from J; junction bases left unmatched: 6. The CDR3 is CASSSGGTIYEQYF. The CDR3 DNA sequence: TGCGCCAGCAGTAGCGGGGGAACCATCTACGAGCAGTACTTC.

This clone showed up just a few times. The CDR3 loop reads CASSKGRGSATQYF. CDR3 nucleotide sequence: TGTGCCAGCAGCAAAGGCAGAGGGTCGGCGACCCAGTACTTC. This chain joins TRBV21-1 and TRBJ2-5; the table's TRBD2 call for D was not verified on the DNA. TRBV21-1 is labeled a pseudogene. The CDR3 is made up of 14 amino acids.

Comments on this clone: This CDR3 is also generated by other DNA sequences in the sample. The chain recombines TRBV19 with TRBJ1-1; tentatively, D is TRBD1 (5 bases). The germline V and J ends were trimmed by 5 bases and 5 bases, with 6 bases remaining between them. The germline V gene encodes CDR1 LNHDA and CDR2 SQIVND (reference sequence). The CDR3 sequence is 11 residues long. CDR3: CASSGATEAFF. The CDR3 DNA sequence: TGTGCCAGTAGTGGGGCGACTGAAGCTTTCTTT.